This is a list of T cell receptor beta chains from one sample in a study of molecular identifiers for immune sequencing clone quantification. TCRdb reprocessed the PCR reads via MiXCR and lists one record per CDR3 protein. The sample carries under 650,000 distinct CDR3 sequences, 20% recorded once. Input material: naive CD8+ T cells from blood, with Jurkat cell RNA spiked in. These TCRs come from a human donor in good health. Some libraries in this study had Jurkat cell RNA spiked in. Both conserved end residues are part of each CDR3. D genes are given only for firm matches. Clone size, where shown, is once, few, many, or a class for clones that have expanded.

TRBV19	NA	TRBD1	TRBJ1-4	CATDRVGVEKLFF	TGTGCCACCGACAGGGTTGGGGTCGAAAAACTGTTTTTT
TRBV11-2	NA	NA	TRBJ2-7	CASGDQSSYEQYF	TGTGCCAGCGGGGACCAGAGCTCCTACGAGCAGTACTTC
TRBV7-3	NA	NA	TRBJ2-1	CASRLEGSEQFF	TGTGCCAGCAGGCTGGAAGGGTCTGAGCAGTTCTTC
TRBV24-1	many	NA	TRBJ2-1	CATVNLFF	TGTGCCACCGTTAATCTGTTCTTC
TRBV19	few	NA	TRBJ1-2	CASSGPPTYGYTF	TGTGCCAGTAGTGGTCCACCCACCTATGGCTACACCTTC
TRBV12-3/TRBV12-4	many	NA	TRBJ1-1	CASILNTEAFF	TGTGCCAGCATTCTGAACACTGAAGCTTTCTTT
TRBV12-3/TRBV12-4	NA	TRBD1	TRBJ1-5	CASSQGGSNQSQHF	TGTGCCAGCAGCCAGGGGGGGAGTAATCAGTCCCAGCATTTT
TRBV7-9	many	NA	TRBJ1-1	CASSLAGSGTEAFF	TGTGCCAGCAGCTTAGCTGGGAGCGGCACTGAAGCTTTCTTT
TRBV7-6	NA	TRBD1	TRBJ2-2	CASSLEQQGAPGELFF	TGTGCCAGCAGCTTAGAACAACAGGGGGCCCCCGGGGAGCTGTTTTTT
TRBV27	NA	NA	TRBJ2-5	CASSLIPGNNGETQYF	TGTGCCAGCAGTTTAATACCGGGGAACAATGGAGAGACCCAGTACTTC
TRBV19	NA	NA	TRBJ1-5	CASSGRADSSQPQHF	TGTGCCAGTAGCGGCAGGGCTGATAGCAGTCAGCCCCAGCATTTT
TRBV7-9	many	TRBD1	TRBJ1-6	CASSSGLDRDDTYNSPLHF	TGTGCCAGCAGCTCAGGTCTCGACAGGGACGATACCTATAATTCACCCCTCCACTTT
TRBV7-9	NA	TRBD1	TRBJ2-7	CASSSPGQGVSEQYF	TGTGCCAGCAGCTCCCCGGGACAGGGGGTCTCCGAGCAGTACTTC
TRBV6-2/TRBV6-3	few	TRBD1	TRBJ2-6	CASSYSAGTGGASGANALTF	TGTGCCAGCAGTTACTCTGCTGGGACAGGGGGCGCTTCTGGGGCCAACGCCCTGACTTTC
TRBV6-5	NA	NA	TRBJ2-3	CASSYVVGGPDTRYF	TGTGCCAGCAGTTACGTGGTTGGGGGTCCAGATACGCGGTATTTT